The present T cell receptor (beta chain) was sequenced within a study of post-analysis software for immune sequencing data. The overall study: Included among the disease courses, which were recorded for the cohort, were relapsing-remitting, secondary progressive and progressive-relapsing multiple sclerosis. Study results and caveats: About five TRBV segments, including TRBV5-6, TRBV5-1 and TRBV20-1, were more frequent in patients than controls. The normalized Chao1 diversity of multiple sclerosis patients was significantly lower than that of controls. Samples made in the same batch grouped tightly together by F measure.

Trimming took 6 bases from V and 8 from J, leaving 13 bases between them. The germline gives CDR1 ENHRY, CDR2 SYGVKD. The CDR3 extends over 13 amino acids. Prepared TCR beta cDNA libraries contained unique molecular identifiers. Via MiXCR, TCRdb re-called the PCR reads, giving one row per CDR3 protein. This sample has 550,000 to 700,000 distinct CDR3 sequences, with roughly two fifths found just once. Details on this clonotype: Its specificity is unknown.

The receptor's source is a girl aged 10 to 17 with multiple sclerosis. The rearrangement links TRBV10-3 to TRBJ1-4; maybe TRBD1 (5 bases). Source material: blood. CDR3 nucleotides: TGTGCCATCAGGGGGGGGGAAGGCGAAAAACTGTTTTTT. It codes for CAIRGGEGEKLFF.